A single sample is the source of the 27 T cell receptor beta chains below, sequenced in a study (dated by TCRdb to about 2016). The library was prepared using RT-PCR. TCRdb shows the sequencer as Illumina MiSeq. In-frame beta chains were kept once TCRdb had trimmed the public reads at Q25 with fastp and called clones with MiXCR. Each entry merges the rows of one CDR3 protein and shows their most common DNA and genes. In all, the sample holds thousands of distinct CDR3 sequences, and more than 85% of those were seen once. The top ten constitute 8% to 8.5% of the sample. The sequenced sample consisted of memory CD4+ T cells from blood. The source of these receptors is a female donor in good health, serving as a healthy control.

Notes on this clonotype: This beta chain came through as a stray read in a library set up for alpha chains, and its size says little. The genes are TRBV18 and TRBJ1-2; D is perhaps TRBD1 (6 bases). CDR1 is KGHSH and CDR2 is LQKENI in the germline V gene. The V end was cut by 3 bases, the J end by 4 bases, with 15 bases between. The CDR3 is made up of 15 amino acids. CDR3 DNA: TGTGCCAGCTCACCGTCTCGGGACACCCTCTATGGCTACACCTTC. It yields the protein CASSPSRDTLYGYTF.

A note on this clonotype: Because this beta chain is a stray read in a library intended to capture alpha chains, its abundance should not be given much weight. V gene TRBV7-9 combines with J gene TRBJ1-6; 7 bases are a match to TRBD1. Germline CDR1 SEHNR, CDR2 FQNEAQ (reference sequence). The CDR3 extends over 14 amino acids. V trimming: 5 bases; J trimming: 10 bases; junction bases outside the gene matches: 8. CDR3: CASSRGQSSSPLHF. CDR3 nucleotide sequence: TGTGCCAGCAGCCGGGGACAGTCTAGCTCACCCCTCCACTTT.

With regard to this clonotype: Because the library targeted alpha chains, this beta chain is an off-target read whose size means little. The chain employs TRBV5-1 and TRBJ2-7, with 9 positions matching TRBD1. Germline V CDR1 and CDR2: SGHRS, YFSETQ. The CDR3 is 15 amino acids. The ends lost 4 bases at V and 2 bases at J; junction bases unmatched: 7. The CDR3 sequence: CASSGGDRVTYEQYF. As DNA, the CDR3 is TGCGCCAGCAGCGGGGGGGACAGGGTAACCTACGAGCAGTACTTC.

Notes on this clonotype: This beta chain is off target for a library built for alpha chains, so its abundance means little. The chain has TRBV5-1 and TRBJ2-7; D gene ambiguous. Deletions cut 5 bases from V and 0 bases from J, with 6 bases between. In germline, CDR1 is SGHRS, CDR2 YFSETQ. The CDR3 spans 12 residues. Here the CDR3 DNA reads TGCGCCAGCAGACGGGCCTCCTACGAGCAGTACTTC. Translation: CASRRASYEQYF.

Points on this clonotype: The library was built for alpha chains, so this beta chain is an off-target read and its size means little. The V call is TRBV5-6, the J call TRBJ2-3; 7 bases are shared with TRBD1. Trimming cost V 4 bases and J 2 bases; bases outside gene matches: 4. This CDR3 contains 14 residues. Looked up from germline, CDR1 is SGHDT and CDR2 is YYEEEE. CDR3 sequence: CASSRDRPTDTQYF. CDR3 bases: TGTGCCAGCAGCCGGGACAGACCCACAGATACGCAGTATTTT.

Concerning this clonotype itself: In a library made to pick up alpha chains, this beta chain is a stray read with a size that means little. The J gene is TRBJ2-3, the V gene TRBV7-4, with D hard to call. V was cut by 5 bases and J by 2 bases, with 11 bases left in between. The CDR3 contains 14 residues. CDR1 and CDR2 (germline): SGHVT, SQSDAQ. The CDR3 nucleotides are TGTGCCAGCAGCCGAGGCTACCTCACAGATACGCAGTATTTT. Translated: CASSRGYLTDTQYF.

In regard to this clonotype: This beta chain slipped into a library made for alpha chains as a stray read, so its size is not meaningful. V gene TRBV20-1 combines with J gene TRBJ1-1; 7 positions agree with TRBD1. CDR1 DFQATT and CDR2 SNEGSKA come from the germline V gene (reference sequence). The CDR3 length is 13 residues. Trimming cost V 3 bases and J 3 bases; bases outside gene matches: 4. CDR3 residues: CSARGGGDTEAFF. For the CDR3, the DNA is TGCAGTGCTAGGGGAGGGGGCGACACTGAAGCTTTCTTT.

Comments on this clonotype: One end of the junction varies from germline; a read error may be responsible. For a library built for alpha chains, this beta chain is a stray read; little rests on its size. The chain carries TRBV12-3 or TRBV12-4 and TRBJ2-1; no firm D call. The CDR3 contains 11 residues. Here the CDR3 DNA reads TGTGCCAGCAGTGCCTACGATGAGCAGTTCTTC. Protein sequence: CASSAYDEQFF.

As to this clonotype: In a library made to pick up alpha chains, this beta chain is a stray read with a size that means little. The gene calls are TRBV5-6 and TRBJ2-7; 8 bases agree with TRBD2. Germline V gene sequence: CDR1 SGHDT, CDR2 YYEEEE. This CDR3 has 16 amino acids. V shed 0 bases and J 0 bases; nucleotides not matched to a gene: 5. CDR3 sequence: CASSLGRAGVSYEQYF. The CDR3 coding sequence is TGTGCCAGCAGCTTGGGCAGAGCGGGAGTCTCCTACGAGCAGTACTTC. Together with reference TRBV5-6 and TRBJ2-7, the CDR3 gives the full variable domain: DAGVTQSPTHLIKTRGQQVTLRCSPKSGHDTVSWYQQALGQGPQFIFQYYEEEERQRGNFPDRFSGHQFPNYSSELNVNALLLGDSALYLCASSLGRAGVSYEQYFGPGTRLTVT.

Turning to this clonotype: This beta chain is a stray sequence in a library constructed for alpha chains; its clone size is not meaningful. The chain links TRBV12-3 or TRBV12-4 to TRBJ1-3; TRBD1 is a possible D gene (5 bases). CDR3 length: 15 residues. Trimming shortened V by 8 bases and J by 1 base, and 15 bases separated the two germline ends. CDR3 loop: CASARKGSSGNTIYF. The CDR3 bases are TGTGCCAGCGCACGGAAGGGGAGTTCTGGAAACACCATATATTTT.

With respect to this clonotype: Since it is a stray read in a library aimed at alpha chains, this beta chain has a size that is not meaningful. The chain has TRBV12-3 or TRBV12-4 and TRBJ1-4, with 8 bases identical to TRBD1. The CDR3 length is 15 residues. J lost 8 bases, V lost 6 bases, and 11 bases had no gene match. CDR3 DNA: TGTGCCAGCAGCCGCCGGACAGGGCGGTTGGAAAAACTGTTTTTT. This gives the protein CASSRRTGRLEKLFF.

Concerning this clonotype: Within a library made for alpha chains, this beta chain is off target, and its count is uninformative. The V call is TRBV20-1, the J call TRBJ2-7, with D perhaps TRBD1 or TRBD2 (6 bases each). The CDR3 is made up of 13 amino acids. Germline values: CDR1 DFQATT, CDR2 SNEGSKA (reference sequence). V lost 7 bases, J lost 7 bases, and 20 bases lay in between. The CDR3 coding sequence is TGCAGTGGTTGGGGGGCGCGGCTAGAGGAGCAGTACTTC. It codes for CSGWGARLEEQYF.

About this clonotype itself: This beta chain is a stray read from a library made for alpha chains; its abundance is not meaningful. The chain is built from TRBV20-1 and TRBJ2-2; D is possibly TRBD1 (6 bases). V lost 5 bases, J lost 8 bases, and 9 bases lay in between. Per the germline V gene, CDR1 is DFQATT and CDR2 is SNEGSKA (reference sequence). CDR3 length: 11 residues. CDR3 sequence: CSAGGFGELFF. CDR3 sequence (DNA): TGCAGTGCTGGGGGCTTTGGGGAGCTGTTTTTT.

Remarks on this clonotype: In a library made to pick up alpha chains, this beta chain is a stray read with a size that means little. The chain couples TRBV29-1 to TRBJ2-1; TRBD2 agrees at 15 bases. There are 15 residues in the CDR3. The ends lost 4 bases at V and 9 bases at J; junction bases unmatched: 7. Germline CDR1 reads SQVTM; CDR2 reads ANQGSEA. The CDR3 loop reads CSVAGLAGGPGEQFF. The CDR3 region has the DNA TGCAGCGTTGCCGGACTAGCGGGAGGGCCTGGTGAGCAGTTCTTC.

A remark on this clonotype: Being off target in a library aimed at alpha chains, this beta chain has a size of little meaning. V gene TRBV20-1 combines with J gene TRBJ2-7; D is possibly TRBD1 (6 bases). V lost 3 bases and J 6 bases, leaving 12 bases between the germline ends. CDR3 length equals 12 residues. CDR1 is DFQATT and CDR2 is SNEGSKA in the germline V gene (reference sequence). CDR3 in DNA: TGCAGTGCTAGGGGGGCCTGGGCCGAGCAGTACTTC. Amino acid sequence: CSARGAWAEQYF.

Notes on this clonotype: Within a library made for alpha chains, this beta chain is off target, and its count is uninformative. The chain recombines TRBV9 with TRBJ2-7; 11 nucleotides align to TRBD1. This CDR3 contains 15 residues. V lost 2 bases, J lost 2 bases, and 3 bases stayed unmatched. From germline, CDR1 is SGDLS and CDR2 YYNGEE. The CDR3 here is CASSVLGQGAYEQYF. The DNA of the CDR3 is TGTGCCAGCAGCGTCCTGGGACAGGGGGCCTACGAGCAGTACTTC.

As for this clonotype: In a library made to pick up alpha chains, this beta chain is a stray read with a size that means little. The gene calls are TRBV11-2 and TRBJ2-7, with 11 bases lining up with TRBD1. Looked up from germline, CDR1 is SGHAT and CDR2 is FQNNGV. V trimming: 1 base; J trimming: 2 bases; junction bases outside the gene matches: 4. The CDR3 is 16 amino acids. CDR3 loop: CASSLVGQGATYEQYF. As DNA, the CDR3 is TGTGCCAGCAGCTTAGTAGGACAGGGGGCCACCTACGAGCAGTACTTC.

On this clonotype itself: A library made for alpha chains picked up this beta chain off target, so its size means little. The V and J genes are TRBV12-3 or TRBV12-4 and TRBJ2-1, with 7 bases aligning to TRBD2. Germline trimming cut 0 bases from V and 10 bases from J; bases unmatched to any gene: 6. The CDR3 is made up of 14 amino acids. CDR3 nucleotides: TGTGCCAGCAGTTTAGCGGGAGGGCTACGGGAGCAGTTCTTC. Its protein is CASSLAGGLREQFF.

As regards this clonotype: The library was designed around alpha chains, so this beta chain is a stray read whose abundance carries little weight. The rearrangement joins TRBV29-1 to TRBJ2-1, with D possibly matching TRBD1 (6 bases). Germline V gives CDR1 SQVTM, CDR2 ANQGSEA. The CDR3 consists of 11 residues. V gave up 7 bases and J gave up 8 bases, with 12 bases separating them. CDR3 nucleotides: TGCAGCGGGCCCAGGGGCGATGAGCAGTTCTTC. Amino acid sequence: CSGPRGDEQFF.

Regarding this clonotype: This beta chain represents an off-target read in a library built for alpha chains; its size is of limited meaning. This chain uses TRBV29-1 with TRBJ1-2; 7 nucleotides line up with TRBD1. V lost 6 bases, J lost 0 bases, and 7 bases stayed unmatched. The CDR3 is 14 residues long. Germline loops: CDR1 SQVTM, CDR2 ANQGSEA. The CDR3 region is CSVPRGPSNYGYTF. Written as DNA, the CDR3 is TGCAGCGTCCCAAGGGGGCCGTCTAACTATGGCTACACCTTC.

In the case of this clonotype: This beta chain appears as a stray read in a library generated for alpha chains; its size is not informative. This chain links TRBV10-3 with TRBJ1-5, with D unclear. V gave up 2 bases and J gave up 0 bases, with 8 bases separating them. Per germline, CDR1 ENHRY and CDR2 SYGVKD. The CDR3 covers 15 residues. CDR3 DNA: TGTGCCATCAGTGAGAACGGTTATAGCAATCAGCCCCAGCATTTT. The encoded protein is CAISENGYSNQPQHF.

In regard to this clonotype: Little can be read into the size of this beta chain, an off-target read in a library designed for alpha chains. The V and J genes are TRBV27 and TRBJ1-4, with TRBD1 identical over 9 bases. Trimming removed 5 bases from V and 7 bases from J; junction bases left unmatched: 8. CDR1 MNHEY and CDR2 SMNVEV come from the germline V gene (reference sequence). The CDR3 is 15 residues long. The CDR3 DNA follows: TGTGCCAGCAGTGCCCACAGGGGGCGAGGTGAAAAACTGTTTTTT. Encoded protein: CASSAHRGRGEKLFF.

A word on this clonotype: This beta chain slipped into a library made for alpha chains as a stray read, so its size is not meaningful. The V and J genes are TRBV20-1 and TRBJ2-7; D might be TRBD1 or TRBD2, each matching 5 bases. This CDR3 region has 12 residues. Trimming took off 3 bases at V and 7 bases at J, with 13 bases between the two ends. CDR1 and CDR2 (germline): DFQATT, SNEGSKA (reference sequence). The CDR3 spells CSARRDLGEQYF. The DNA for the CDR3 is TGCAGTGCTAGGAGGGACCTCGGAGAGCAGTACTTC.

A word on this clonotype: This beta chain turned up in a library designed for alpha chains; as an off-target read, its abundance says little. The J gene is TRBJ2-5, the V gene TRBV5-6; 7 nucleotides align to TRBD1. This CDR3 contains 15 residues. Trimming at V came to 0 bases and at J to 5 bases, leaving 7 bases not matched to a gene. CDR1 and CDR2 from the germline V gene are SGHDT and YYEEEE. CDR3 bases: TGTGCCAGCAGCTTGGGTACGGGGACAGAGGAGACCCAGTACTTC. Translating it yields CASSLGTGTEETQYF.

This clonotype was detected only once. A library made for alpha chains picked up this beta chain off target, so its size means little. The gene calls are TRBV18 and TRBJ2-2; TRBD1 aligns across 8 bases. The CDR3 length is 14 residues. The germline V gene has CDR1 KGHSH and CDR2 LQKENI. Unmatched junction bases numbered 5, after V lost 6 bases and J lost 5 bases. CDR3 residues: CASSGWTGTGELFF. For the CDR3, the DNA is TGTGCCAGCTCCGGATGGACAGGGACCGGGGAGCTGTTTTTT.

Notes on this clonotype: This beta chain is off target for a library built for alpha chains, so its abundance means little. V and J are TRBV6-2 or TRBV6-3 and TRBJ2-7; 7 bases are shared with TRBD1. Per the germline V gene, CDR1 is MNHEY and CDR2 is SVGEGT. Trimming at V came to 1 base and at J to 1 base, leaving 7 bases not matched to a gene. The CDR3 totals 16 residues. CDR3 sequence: CASSYFPGQQSYEQYF. Here the CDR3 DNA reads TGTGCCAGCAGTTACTTTCCGGGACAGCAATCCTACGAGCAGTACTTC.

Comments on this clonotype: The size of this beta chain means little, since it is a stray read in a library made for alpha chains. The chain links TRBV24-1 to TRBJ2-1; D may correspond to TRBD1 or TRBD2 (5 bases each). V gave up 4 bases and J gave up 2 bases, with 11 bases separating them. CDR3 length: 15 amino acids. Germline V gives CDR1 KGHDR, CDR2 SFDVKD. In DNA, the CDR3 is TGTGCCACCAGTGACTGGGACCGTACCTACAATGAGCAGTTCTTC. As protein: CATSDWDRTYNEQFF.